Listed below are T cell receptor beta chains from one sample, sequenced in a study of blood T cell repertoires in COVID-19. Assay used: immunoSEQ multiplex PCR; TCRdb lists only in-frame clones, some missing. The sample comprises nearly 200,000 clones, around 80% of which are singletons, and 20% rests with the top ten. Sequenced input: peripheral blood. The origin of the receptors is a human donor in a cohort sampled during active COVID-19. Each CDR3 is given with its conserved first and last residue. A D gene is named only where the DNA matches it firmly. For some rows the clone size is stated as once, few or many, or as a class when expanded; others skip it.

j_gene | d_gene | v_gene | abundance | CDR3aa | CDR3nt
TRBJ2-5 | TRBD2 | TRBV23-1 | NA | CASSQDPGLAEYQETQYF | TGCGCCAGCAGTCAGGATCCGGGACTAGCAGAGTACCAAGAGACCCAGTACTTC
TRBJ2-1 | TRBD2 | TRBV7-6 | once | CASSLGRGEGLAGVEQFF | TGTGCCAGCAGCTTAGGGAGAGGGGAAGGACTAGCGGGAGTTGAGCAGTTCTTC
TRBJ2-3 | NA | TRBV7-2 | NA | CASSFQVASDTQYF | TGTGCCAGCAGCTTCCAGGTTGCCTCAGATACGCAGTATTTT
TRBJ2-3 | TRBD1 | TRBV9 | once | CASTRQGAQDTQYF | TGTGCCAGCACCCGACAGGGGGCCCAAGATACGCAGTATTTT
TRBJ2-1 | NA | TRBV20-1 | once | CSASTTSEQFF | TGCAGTGCTAGTACTACAAGTGAGCAGTTCTTC
TRBJ2-3 | NA | TRBV18 | NA | CASSPLNRASTDTQYF | TGTGCCAGCTCACCCCTGAACAGGGCTAGCACAGATACGCAGTATTTT
TRBJ1-5 | NA | TRBV6-5 | NA | CASSIDRNQPQHF | TGTGCCAGCAGTATCGACAGGAATCAGCCCCAGCATTTT
TRBJ1-3 | NA | TRBV19 | NA | CASSILMSSGNTIYF | TGTGCCAGTAGTATTCTAATGAGCTCTGGAAACACCATATATTTT
TRBJ2-3 | NA | TRBV7-2 | NA | CASSLSSRPDTQYF | TGTGCCAGCAGCTTAAGCTCGAGGCCAGATACGCAGTATTTT
TRBJ2-2 | TRBD1 | TRBV19 | NA | CASSSGQGALAGELFF | TGTGCCAGTAGTTCCGGACAGGGGGCGCTCGCCGGGGAGCTGTTTTTT
TRBJ2-6 | NA | TRBV7-9 | NA | CASSLEGVSGANVLTF | TGTGCCAGCAGCTTAGAGGGGGTCTCTGGGGCCAACGTCCTGACTTTC
TRBJ2-7 | NA | TRBV18 | few | CASSRDLGGHYEQYF | TGTGCCAGCTCACGGGACTTGGGTGGACACTACGAGCAGTACTTC
TRBJ2-7 | NA | TRBV5-1 | NA | CASSSGLYSYEQYF | TGCGCCAGCAGCTCCGGACTATACTCCTACGAGCAGTACTTC
TRBJ1-2 | NA | TRBV5-1 | NA | CASSFTGNIYGYTF | TGCGCCAGCAGCTTTACGGGGAATATCTATGGCTACACCTTC
TRBJ1-1 | NA | TRBV10-2 | NA | CASSALGGTEAFF | TGCGCCAGCAGCGCCCTGGGGGGAACTGAAGCTTTCTTT
TRBJ2-5 | TRBD2 | TRBV3-1/TRBV3-2 | NA | CASSLKRGSGKQETQYF | TGTGCCAGCAGCCTAAAGCGGGGTAGCGGGAAACAAGAGACCCAGTACTTC
TRBJ1-3 | TRBD1 | TRBV18 | NA | CASSPRDSSGNTIYF | TGTGCCAGCTCACCTAGGGACAGCTCTGGAAACACCATATATTTT
TRBJ2-3 | NA | TRBV9 | NA | CASSAEQFHDTDTQYF | TGTGCCAGCAGCGCCGAACAGTTTCACGACACAGATACGCAGTATTTT
TRBJ1-5 | TRBD1 | TRBV3-1/TRBV3-2 | NA | CASSQGDRGHNQPQHF | TGTGCCAGCAGCCAGGGGGACAGGGGACACAATCAGCCCCAGCATTTT
TRBJ1-1 | NA | TRBV6-2/TRBV6-3 | NA | CASTPSPEAFF | TGTGCCAGCACCCCCAGTCCTGAAGCTTTCTTT
TRBJ2-2 | NA | TRBV4-2 | NA | CASSQDGGTGELFF | TGTGCCAGCAGCCAAGATGGCGGAACCGGGGAGCTGTTTTTT
TRBJ2-3 | NA | TRBV5-1 | NA | CASSAGTSTDTQYF | TGCGCCAGCAGCGCGGGGACTAGCACAGATACGCAGTATTTT
TRBJ1-1 | NA | TRBV5-4 | NA | CASSPRQGRNTEAFF | TGTGCCAGCAGCCCCCGGCAGGGTAGGAACACTGAAGCTTTCTTT
TRBJ2-7 | TRBD2 | TRBV9 | NA | CASSPLLAGGEQYF | TGTGCCAGCAGCCCGCTACTAGCGGGAGGTGAGCAGTACTTC
TRBJ2-2 | TRBD1 | TRBV25-1 | NA | CASRGQLLRELFF | TGTGCCAGCAGGGGACAGTTATTACGGGAGCTGTTTTTT
TRBJ1-6 | NA | TRBV12-3/TRBV12-4 | once | CASSRTTGSPLHF | TGTGCCAGCAGCCGCACGACAGGTTCACCCCTCCACTTT
TRBJ2-1 | NA | TRBV29-1 | NA | CSVEPRDLYNEQFF | TGCAGCGTTGAACCCAGGGATTTGTACAATGAGCAGTTCTTC
TRBJ1-6 | TRBD1 | TRBV5-5 | once | CASSSRQGAGSPLHF | TGTGCCAGCAGCTCCAGACAGGGGGCAGGTTCACCCCTCCACTTT
TRBJ2-7 | NA | TRBV7-2 | NA | CASTQTPDYEQYF | TGTGCCAGCACACAAACACCAGATTACGAGCAGTACTTC
TRBJ1-2 | NA | TRBV5-1 | NA | CASSRDNSNYGYTF | TGCGCCAGCAGCAGGGACAATTCTAACTATGGCTACACCTTC
TRBJ1-2 | NA | TRBV5-1 | NA | CASSLGADGSGYTF | TGCGCCAGCAGCTTGGGAGCAGACGGGTCTGGCTACACCTTC
TRBJ1-2 | NA | TRBV30 | once | CAWSVRPGKNNYGYTF | TGTGCCTGGAGTGTACGTCCAGGAAAAAATAACTATGGCTACACCTTC
TRBJ1-4 | NA | TRBV5-1 | NA | CASSEGTSGREKLFF | TGCGCCAGCAGCGAAGGGACTTCAGGACGGGAAAAACTGTTTTTT
TRBJ1-2 | TRBD1 | TRBV2 | NA | CASSAFTTGQDYTF | TGTGCCAGCAGTGCCTTCACAACGGGACAGGACTACACCTTC
TRBJ1-2 | NA | TRBV7-8 | once | CASSLGRQDYGYTF | TGTGCCAGCAGCTTAGGGAGACAGGACTATGGCTACACCTTC
TRBJ2-3 | NA | TRBV10-1 | NA | CASSGGGSDTQYF | TGCGCCAGCAGTGGAGGAGGGTCAGATACGCAGTATTTT
TRBJ2-1 | NA | TRBV24-1 | NA | CATSDPRISGNEQFF | TGTGCCACCAGTGATCCGCGGATAAGCGGCAATGAGCAGTTCTTC
TRBJ2-5 | NA | TRBV30 | once | CAWKLEGETQYF | TGTGCCTGGAAACTTGAGGGAGAGACCCAGTACTTC
TRBJ1-5 | NA | TRBV19 | NA | CASSIAQGRGNQPQHF | TGTGCCAGTAGTATAGCCCAGGGTCGGGGCAATCAGCCCCAGCATTTT
TRBJ2-3 | NA | TRBV6-1 | once | CASSEALQGFTDTQYF | TGTGCCAGCAGTGAAGCGCTTCAGGGGTTTACAGATACGCAGTATTTT
TRBJ1-3 | NA | TRBV5-5 | NA | CASSRLLARGSGLGNTIYF | TGTGCCAGCAGCCGCTTGTTGGCCAGGGGATCGGGTTTAGGAAACACCATATATTTT
TRBJ2-2 | TRBD1 | TRBV5-6 | NA | CASSPPRDRPYTGELFF | TGTGCCAGCAGCCCCCCCCGGGACAGACCATACACCGGGGAGCTGTTTTTT